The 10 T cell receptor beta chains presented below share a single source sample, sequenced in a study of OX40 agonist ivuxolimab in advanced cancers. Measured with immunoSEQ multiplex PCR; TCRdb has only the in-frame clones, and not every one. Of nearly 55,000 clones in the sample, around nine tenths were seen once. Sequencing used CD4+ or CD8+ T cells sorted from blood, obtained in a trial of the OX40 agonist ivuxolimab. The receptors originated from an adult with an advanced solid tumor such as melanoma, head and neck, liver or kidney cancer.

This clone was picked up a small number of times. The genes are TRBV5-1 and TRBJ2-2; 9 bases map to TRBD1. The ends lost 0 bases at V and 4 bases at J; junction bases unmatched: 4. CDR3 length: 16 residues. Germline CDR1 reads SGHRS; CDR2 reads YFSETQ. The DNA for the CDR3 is TGCGCCAGCAGCTTGGCATCGGACAGGGGCACCGGGGAGCTGTTTTTT. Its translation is CASSLASDRGTGELFF.

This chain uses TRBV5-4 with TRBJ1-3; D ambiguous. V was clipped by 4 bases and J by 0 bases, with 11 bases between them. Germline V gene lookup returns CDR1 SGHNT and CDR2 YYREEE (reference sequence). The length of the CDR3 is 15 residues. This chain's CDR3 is CASSPGGISGNTIYF. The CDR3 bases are TGTGCCAGCAGCCCAGGAGGAATCTCTGGAAACACCATATATTTT.

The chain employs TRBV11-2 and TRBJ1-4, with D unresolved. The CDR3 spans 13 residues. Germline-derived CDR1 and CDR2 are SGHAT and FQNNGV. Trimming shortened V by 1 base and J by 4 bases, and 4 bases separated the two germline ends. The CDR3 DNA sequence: TGTGCCAGCAGCTTAGTAAATAATGAAAAACTGTTTTTT. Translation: CASSLVNNEKLFF.

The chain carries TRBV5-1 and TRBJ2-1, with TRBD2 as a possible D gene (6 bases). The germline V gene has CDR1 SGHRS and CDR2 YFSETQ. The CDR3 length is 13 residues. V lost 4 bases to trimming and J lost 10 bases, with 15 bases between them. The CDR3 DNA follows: TGCGCCAGCAGCCGCCAGGCTAGCGCCGAGCAGTTCTTC. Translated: CASSRQASAEQFF.

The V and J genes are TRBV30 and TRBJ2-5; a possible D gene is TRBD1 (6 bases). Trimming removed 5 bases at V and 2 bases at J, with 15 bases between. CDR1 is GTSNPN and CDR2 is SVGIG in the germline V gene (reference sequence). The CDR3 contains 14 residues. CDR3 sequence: CAWEPGTKQETQYF. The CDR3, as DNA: TGTGCCTGGGAACCCGGGACAAAACAAGAGACCCAGTACTTC.

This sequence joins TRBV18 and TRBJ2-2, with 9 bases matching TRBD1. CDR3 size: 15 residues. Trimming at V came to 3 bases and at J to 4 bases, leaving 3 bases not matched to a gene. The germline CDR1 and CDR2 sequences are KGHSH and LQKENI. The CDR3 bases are TGTGCCAGCTCACCCTCGACAGGGGGCACCGGGGAGCTGTTTTTT. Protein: CASSPSTGGTGELFF.

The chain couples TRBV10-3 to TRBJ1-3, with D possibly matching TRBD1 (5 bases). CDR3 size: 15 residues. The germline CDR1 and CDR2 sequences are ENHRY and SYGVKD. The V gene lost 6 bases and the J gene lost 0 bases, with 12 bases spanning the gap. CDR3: CAIRLGGSSGNTIYF. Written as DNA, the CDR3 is TGTGCCATCAGGTTGGGGGGAAGCTCTGGAAACACCATATATTTT.

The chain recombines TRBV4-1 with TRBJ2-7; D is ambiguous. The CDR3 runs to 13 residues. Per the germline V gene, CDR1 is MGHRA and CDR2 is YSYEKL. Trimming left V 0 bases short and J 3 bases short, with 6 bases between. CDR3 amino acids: CASSQDSIYEQYF. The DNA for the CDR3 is TGCGCCAGCAGCCAAGATTCAATCTACGAGCAGTACTTC.

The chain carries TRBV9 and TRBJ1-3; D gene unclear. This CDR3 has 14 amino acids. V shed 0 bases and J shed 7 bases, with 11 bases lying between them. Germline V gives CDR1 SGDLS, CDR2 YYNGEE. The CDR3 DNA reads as TGTGCCAGCAGCGTAGAACCCGGCCGGAACACCATATATTTT. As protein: CASSVEPGRNTIYF.

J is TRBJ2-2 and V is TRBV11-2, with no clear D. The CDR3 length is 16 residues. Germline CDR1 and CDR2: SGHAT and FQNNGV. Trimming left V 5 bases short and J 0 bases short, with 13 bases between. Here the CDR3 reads CASSLRPDANTGELFF. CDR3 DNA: TGTGCCAGCAGCCTGAGACCAGACGCGAACACCGGGGAGCTGTTTTTT.